This T cell receptor (beta chain) was found in a study of shared clonotypes between healthy human individuals. Healthy and HIV-negative, the adult donors had no recent acute infections or vaccinations. Into CD45RA+ naive and CD45RA-negative memory subsets, the CD4+ cells were split. Study-level results: Only blood was sampled; tissue repertoires likely differ. With few donors, the genetic and exposure-history diversity represented was limited.

With respect to this clone: Its antigen is undetermined.

Method: immunoSEQ multiplex PCR; TCRdb's copy keeps in-frame clones and lacks some. The table shows 2 million to 3 million clones, with 93% occurring only once. The clonotype comes from a young man in good health. Some clones in this sample may be carry-over from other donors' samples. Input material: naive CD4+ T cells from PBMCs. Subset meaning: CD45RA+ positively selected.

CDR3 loop: CASSLGDSLDEQYF. The CDR3 bases are TGCGCCAGCAGCTTGGGGGACTCTCTTGACGAGCAGTACTTC. The chain combines TRBV5-1 with TRBJ2-7; possible D gene TRBD2, 6 bases. Per the germline V gene, CDR1 is SGHRS and CDR2 is YFSETQ. Trimming removed 0 bases from V and 5 bases from J, with 12 bases in between. There are 14 residues in the CDR3. Based on the CDR3 plus reference TRBV5-1 and TRBJ2-7, the full variable domain is KAGVTQTPRYLIKTRGQQVTLSCSPISGHRSVSWYQQTPGQGLQFLFEYFSETQRNKGNFPGRFSGRQFSNSRSEMNVSTLELGDSALYLCASSLGDSLDEQYFGPGTRLTVT.